The present TCR beta chain was sequenced within a study of identical twins (TCRdb year 2016). Some background on the complete study: TCR alpha and beta repertoires from monozygotic twins, unrelated adults of various ages and cord blood were deep-sequenced to test whether fetal clonotypes persist. To rule out contamination, the twin experiments were replicated at different times with different library preparation protocols. General findings and caveats noted by the study authors: Because the same donors could not be followed over many years, conclusions were based on cross-sectional statistical analysis. Out-of-frame TCR alpha sequences shared between twins showed an excess of low generation-probability sequences compared with coincidental sharing between unrelated individuals. Out-of-frame TCR alpha sharing in monozygotic twins was systematically underestimated by recombination models, whereas sharing between unrelated individuals was in agreement with the recombination models. Invariant T cells such as MAIT and iNKT could partly confound zero-insertion analyses, though diverse VJ usage argued against this for most clonotypes. Excess twin sharing in beta out-of-frame sequences was weaker because fewer shared sequences lowered the signal-to-noise ratio. Abundant cord blood beta clonotypes had fewer insertions, young adult naive repertoires showed a similar but weaker trend, and memory repertoires showed no such trend.

Trimming at the junction amounts to 3 bases on V and 11 bases on J, and the germline ends lie 7 bases apart. The CDR3 has 10 amino acids, counting the end cysteine and phenylalanine. The kept DNA is CDR3 alone, 30 bases in frame from the first base. This clonotype was counted only a few times. Its antigen is currently not known. No much larger clone is present one base from it, and per-base qualities are unavailable. Every donor in the study was a healthy Caucasian. Libraries were made using 5' RACE. The instrument given in TCRdb is Illumina HiSeq 2000. A universal primer binding site was added through template switching, and the final cDNA carried a unique molecular identifier so that TCR cDNA molecules could be counted accurately. Specific primers in the conserved constant-segment region were used to synthesize first-strand cDNA for the TCR alpha and beta chains. To control for contamination, every cDNA library was double barcoded, receiving both a SMART-Mk sample barcode and Illumina barcodes. Two successive PCR steps introduced TruSeq adapter sequences along with Illumina sample barcodes. Sequencing of the TCR alpha and beta cDNA libraries was done on the Illumina HiSeq platform using custom primers. The published analysis was carried out like this. Raw reads were processed with MiGEC to extract unique molecular identifiers, and MiXCR was used to determine CDR3 positions. Recombination models were inferred per individual with the repgenHMM and IGoR tools using an EM algorithm. Shared clonotype analysis was performed with the tcR package in R, normalizing sharing by the product of cloneset sizes. To study raw recombination free of thymic and clonal selection effects, out-of-frame nonproductive sequences were analyzed. TCRdb trimmed the raw reads at Q25, called clones with MiXCR and kept productive beta chains. Rows with a matching CDR3 protein are joined into one entry that keeps the most common DNA and genes. For this entry, the V and J calls and clone size follow TCRdb and not the study's own pipeline. The sample yields some 1,700,000 distinct CDR3 sequences; about 31% were counted once. The ten largest account for over 0.25% of the sample.

The chain was built from TRBV12-3 or TRBV12-4 and TRBJ1-1, with the D gene uncertain. Material: cord blood. The sequence derives from a newborn girl in good health. The nucleotide sequence reads TGTGCCAGCAGTTTGAGCGGGGCTTTCTTT. This yields the protein CASSLSGAFF.